This T cell receptor (beta chain) was identified during a study of T cell responses to AZD1222 COVID-19 vaccine. Study results and caveats: Mostly white British, mostly female donors; authors suggested clonal diversity may be underestimated. Mapped onto spike, vaccine-associated CD4 TCRs spanned it and were dominant at 160-218 and 743-854.

The V end was cut by 6 bases, the J end by 7 bases, with 19 bases between. Germline loops: CDR1 MNHEY, CDR2 SVGAGI. The CDR3 totals 14 residues. Clones were read by immunoSEQ multiplex PCR, and TCRdb kept only the in-frame ones, dropping some. The table lists tens of thousands of clones, around 89% of them singletons. To note about this clone: The antigen is unknown.

The genes are TRBV6-5 and TRBJ2-7; D is perhaps TRBD2 (5 bases). Material: peripheral blood, obtained 28 days after the second dose of the MenACWY control vaccine. This receptor was identified in an adult who received the MenACWY meningococcal vaccine as a control. CDR3 sequence reads: CASRAARGFGEQYF. CDR3 nucleotides: TGTGCCAGCAGAGCGGCCCGGGGTTTCGGAGAGCAGTACTTC.